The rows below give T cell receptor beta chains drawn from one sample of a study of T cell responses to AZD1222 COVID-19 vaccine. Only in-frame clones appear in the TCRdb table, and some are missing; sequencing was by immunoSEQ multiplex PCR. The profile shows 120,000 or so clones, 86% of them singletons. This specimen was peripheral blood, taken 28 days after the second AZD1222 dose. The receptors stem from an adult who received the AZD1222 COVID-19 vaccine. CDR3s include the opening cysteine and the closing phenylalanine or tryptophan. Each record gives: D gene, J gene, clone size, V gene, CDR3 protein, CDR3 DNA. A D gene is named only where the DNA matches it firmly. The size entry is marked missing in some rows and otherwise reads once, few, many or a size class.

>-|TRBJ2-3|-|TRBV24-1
CATSGTNTDTQYF
TGTGCCACCAGTGGAACTAACACAGATACGCAGTATTTT
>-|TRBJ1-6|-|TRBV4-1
CASSRGRDVALGSPLHF
TGCGCCAGCAGCCGAGGGAGGGACGTAGCCTTGGGGTCACCCCTCCACTTT
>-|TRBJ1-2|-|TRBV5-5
CASSLVVVRGMDYGYTF
TGTGCCAGCAGCTTGGTGGTCGTCAGGGGTATGGACTATGGCTACACCTTC
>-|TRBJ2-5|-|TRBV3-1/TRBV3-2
CASSQYGYLETQYF
TGTGCCAGCAGCCAATACGGGTATCTGGAGACCCAGTACTTC
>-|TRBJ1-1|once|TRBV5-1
CASRPRGDTEAFF
TGCGCCAGCAGACCAAGGGGTGACACTGAAGCTTTCTTT
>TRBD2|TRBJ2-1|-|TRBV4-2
CASSQVPGLAANNEQFF
TGTGCCAGCAGCCAAGTGCCGGGACTAGCGGCCAACAATGAGCAGTTCTTC
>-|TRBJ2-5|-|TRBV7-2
CASSRRWGQETQYF
TGTGCCAGCAGCCGGAGGTGGGGTCAAGAGACCCAGTACTTC
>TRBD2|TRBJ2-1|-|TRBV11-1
CASSLRRGNYNEQFF
TGTGCCAGCAGCTTAAGGCGGGGGAATTACAATGAGCAGTTCTTC
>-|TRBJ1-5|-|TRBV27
CATGTGNQPQHF
TGTGCCACCGGAACAGGCAATCAGCCCCAGCATTTT
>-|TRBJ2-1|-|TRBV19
CASSMEGQFSYNEQFF
TGTGCCAGTAGTATGGAGGGACAGTTCTCCTACAATGAGCAGTTCTTC
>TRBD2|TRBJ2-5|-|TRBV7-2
CASSLALTSGGSETQYF
TGTGCCAGCAGCTTAGCGTTGACTAGCGGGGGGTCGGAGACCCAGTACTTC
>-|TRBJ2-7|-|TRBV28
CASSLPRGRLYEQYF
TGTGCCAGCAGTCTCCCACGAGGACGACTCTACGAGCAGTACTTC
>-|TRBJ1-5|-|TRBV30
CAWSEGGRQPQHF
TGTGCCTGGAGTGAAGGGGGACGGCAGCCCCAGCATTTT